The following is a TCR beta chain sequence with its context. The antigen it binds to is not known. Per-base qualities were not stored, and no clone one base away is much larger. Libraries were prepared through PCR. Sequencing relied on an Illumina HiSeq 2500. TCR library preparation used molecular barcoding, with unique molecular identifiers applied to normalize quantification of the TCRbeta repertoire. TCRdb trimmed public reads at Q25 via fastp, called clones via MiXCR and kept in-frame beta chains. Duplicate CDR3 protein sequences are folded into a single record with the most common DNA and genes. Here the sample has about 500,000 distinct CDR3 sequences; 30% to 35% occur a single time. 2% to 3% of the sample goes to the ten largest clones. These data come from a study of T-cell reconstitution after alpha-beta-depleted transplantation in children (dated by TCRdb to the mid-2010s). Describing the broader study: The study quantitatively tracked T-cell immune reconstitution after TCRalphabeta/CD19-depleted allogeneic hematopoietic cell transplantation in children using TCR repertoire profiling.

From the germline V gene, CDR1 is LGHNA and CDR2 is YNFKEQ. From V the trimming removes 3 bases and from J it removes 0 bases, while the gene matches leave 5 bases of the junction unaccounted for. Including the terminal cysteine and phenylalanine, the CDR3 comprises 16 residues. This entry keeps only the CDR3 DNA: 48 bases, framed from base 1. The sequence was collected from a human donor who donated a stem cell graft to a child with aplastic anemia. The chain is made from TRBV4-2 and TRBJ2-7; TRBD2 lines up with 10 middle nucleotides. Sequencing used PBMCs from the stem cell graft donor, obtained from the stem cell graft. CDR3 region: CASSQRLAGISYEQYF. The nucleotides are TGTGCCAGCAGCCAGAGACTAGCGGGTATCTCCTACGAGCAGTACTTC.